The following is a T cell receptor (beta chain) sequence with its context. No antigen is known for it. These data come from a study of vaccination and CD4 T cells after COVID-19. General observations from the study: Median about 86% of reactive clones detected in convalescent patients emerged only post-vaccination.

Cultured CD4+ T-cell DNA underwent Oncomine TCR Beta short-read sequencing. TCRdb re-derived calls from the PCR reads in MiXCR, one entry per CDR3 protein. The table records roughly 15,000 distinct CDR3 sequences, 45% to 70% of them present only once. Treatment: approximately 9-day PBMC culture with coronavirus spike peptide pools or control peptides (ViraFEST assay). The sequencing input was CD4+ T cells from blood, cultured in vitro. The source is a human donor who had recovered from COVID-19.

The CDR3 loop is CASSFRSSRQETQYF. In DNA form, the CDR3 reads TGTGCCAGCAGCTTTCGTAGTAGCCGACAAGAGACCCAGTACTTC. The rearrangement links TRBV7-8 to TRBJ2-5, with D hard to call. Germline V CDR1 and CDR2: SGHVS, FQNEAQ. V lost 3 bases and J 2 bases, leaving 13 bases between the germline ends. There are 15 residues in the CDR3.